These T cell receptor beta chains were read from a single sample in a study of graft-versus-host responses after intestinal transplantation. Sequencing used immunoSEQ multiplex PCR; TCRdb keeps in-frame clones, though not all of them. This table has about 110,000 clones, about 92% appearing once. No cognate antigen is known for these TCRs. Specimen: unstimulated CD4+ T cells sorted from spleen or lymph node cells, collected before transplant. All receptors derive from a human donor who was the organ donor for an intestinal transplant. Each CDR3 is given with its conserved first and last residue. A D gene is named only where the DNA matches it firmly. A row's size may be missing; if present it is once, few, many or a size class.

D	size	V	J	CDR3	DNA
.	once	TRBV5-1	TRBJ2-5	CASSTGIAETQYF	TGCGCCAGCAGCACAGGGATCGCGGAGACCCAGTACTTC
.	.	TRBV9	TRBJ2-1	CASSPQGPTGNEQFF	TGTGCCAGCAGCCCTCAGGGACCGACCGGCAATGAGCAGTTCTTC
TRBD1	few	TRBV6-5	TRBJ1-3	CASSYTGGSGNTIYF	TGTGCCAGCAGTTACACAGGGGGCTCTGGAAACACCATATATTTT
.	.	TRBV28	TRBJ2-1	CASSFSPSSLFDNEQFF	TGTGCCAGCAGTTTCTCCCCGAGCAGTCTCTTCGACAATGAGCAGTTCTTC
TRBD1	.	TRBV25-1	TRBJ1-3	CASSGTGGSGNTIYF	TGTGCCAGCAGTGGAACAGGGGGCTCTGGAAACACCATATATTTT
.	few	TRBV6-1	TRBJ1-5	CASSGAGDNQPQHF	TGTGCCAGCAGTGGGGCTGGGGACAATCAGCCCCAGCATTTT
TRBD1	.	TRBV6-5	TRBJ1-5	CASSPSGGYQPQHF	TGTGCCAGCAGTCCCTCAGGGGGCTATCAGCCCCAGCATTTT
TRBD2	.	TRBV5-1	TRBJ2-3	CASSRILAGGPLSTDTQYF	TGCGCCAGCAGCAGGATTCTAGCGGGAGGACCACTCAGCACAGATACGCAGTATTTT
.	once	TRBV7-8	TRBJ2-1	CASSPDVPYNEQFF	TGTGCCAGCAGCCCGGACGTCCCCTACAATGAGCAGTTCTTC
.	.	TRBV7-6	TRBJ2-3	CASSRLHTSTDTQYF	TGTGCCAGCAGCCGTCTCCACACTAGCACAGATACGCAGTATTTT
TRBD2	.	TRBV7-2	TRBJ2-5	CASIPKGLAGVRGETQYF	TGTGCCAGCATCCCTAAAGGACTAGCGGGAGTCCGGGGAGAGACCCAGTACTTC
.	.	TRBV4-1	TRBJ2-1	CASSQERTQGREQFF	TGCGCCAGCAGCCAAGAAAGAACCCAGGGGCGGGAGCAGTTCTTC
.	once	TRBV28	TRBJ2-7	CASSIPDMVRYEQYF	TGTGCCAGCAGTATACCGGACATGGTACGCTACGAGCAGTACTTC
.	few	TRBV6-1	TRBJ1-5	CASSEDRTPGGQPQHF	TGTGCCAGCAGTGAAGACAGAACCCCCGGGGGCCAGCCCCAGCATTTT
TRBD1	.	TRBV28	TRBJ1-5	CASSLYWQGAPNQPQHF	TGTGCCAGCAGTTTATACTGGCAGGGGGCGCCGAATCAGCCCCAGCATTTT
.	.	TRBV18	TRBJ2-6	CASSPRQGPSSGANVLTF	TGTGCCAGCTCACCACGTCAGGGTCCCTCCTCTGGGGCCAACGTCCTGACTTTC
.	.	TRBV4-2	TRBJ2-1	CASSPPGRHNEQFF	TGTGCCAGCAGCCCCCCGGGACGCCACAATGAGCAGTTCTTC
.	.	TRBV6-1	TRBJ1-2	CASSPPTGYGYTF	TGTGCCAGCAGTCCCCCTACAGGGTATGGCTACACCTTC
TRBD2	.	TRBV9	TRBJ2-1	CASTSGRNNEQFF	TGTGCCAGCACTAGCGGGAGAAACAATGAGCAGTTCTTC
.	.	TRBV19	TRBJ2-6	CASTTKGGSGANVLTF	TGTGCCAGTACCACCAAGGGGGGTTCTGGGGCCAACGTCCTGACTTTC
.	.	TRBV28	TRBJ2-3	CASSLPGDTQYF	TGTGCCAGCAGTCTCCCAGGGGATACGCAGTATTTT
TRBD1	.	TRBV7-3	TRBJ2-6	CASSPLADRGPGANVLTF	TGTGCCAGCAGCCCTCTAGCGGACAGGGGGCCTGGGGCCAACGTCCTGACTTTC
.	.	TRBV27	TRBJ1-5	CASSSSGTALTRDQPQHF	TGTGCCAGCAGTTCATCCGGGACGGCCCTTACAAGGGATCAGCCCCAGCATTTT
.	.	TRBV14	TRBJ2-5	CASSQRTDQVAQYF	TGTGCCAGCAGCCAAAGGACTGACCAGGTGGCCCAGTACTTC
TRBD2	.	TRBV4-2	TRBJ2-7	CASSQVGLAGGPNEQYF	TGTGCCAGCAGCCAAGTGGGACTAGCGGGAGGGCCAAACGAGCAGTACTTC
.	.	TRBV25-1	TRBJ2-2	CASRGGEGGELFF	TGTGCCAGCAGAGGGGGGGAGGGCGGGGAGCTGTTTTTT
.	.	TRBV7-3	TRBJ2-2	CASSLTGAGELFF	TGTGCCAGCAGCTTAACAGGGGCCGGGGAGCTGTTTTTT
TRBD1	.	TRBV28	TRBJ2-7	CASSLWGTGSYEQYF	TGTGCCAGCAGTTTATGGGGGACAGGGTCTTACGAGCAGTACTTC
.	.	TRBV12-2	TRBJ2-7	CASRFVSGSSYEQYF	TGTGCAAGTCGCTTTGTGAGCGGGAGCTCCTACGAGCAGTACTTC
.	once	TRBV6-1	TRBJ1-5	CASRGGQFSNQPQHF	TGTGCCAGCAGAGGCGGACAGTTTAGCAATCAGCCCCAGCATTTT
.	.	TRBV5-5	TRBJ2-4	CASSLEVGHLAKNIQYF	TGTGCCAGCAGCTTGGAGGTAGGGCACCTAGCCAAAAACATTCAGTACTTC
TRBD1	.	TRBV7-8	TRBJ2-7	CASSTGDRTSYEQYF	TGTGCCAGCAGCACTGGGGACAGGACTTCCTACGAGCAGTACTTC
TRBD1	.	TRBV6-1	TRBJ1-4	CASSEQGAYEKLFF	TGTGCCAGCAGTGAACAGGGGGCTTATGAAAAACTGTTTTTT
TRBD2	.	TRBV9	TRBJ2-1	CASSKKPLLAGAGEQFF	TGTGCCAGCAGCAAAAAGCCCTTACTAGCGGGAGCCGGTGAGCAGTTCTTC
TRBD1	.	TRBV6-5	TRBJ1-2	CASRQGADGYTF	TGTGCCAGCCGACAGGGGGCCGATGGCTACACCTTC
TRBD2	.	TRBV11-3	TRBJ2-5	CASSLGPSGSRAETQYF	TGTGCCAGCAGCCTAGGCCCTAGCGGGAGTCGAGCAGAGACCCAGTACTTC
.	.	TRBV6-1	TRBJ2-6	CASSDFGTGANVLTF	TGTGCCAGCAGTGATTTTGGGACTGGGGCCAACGTCCTGACTTTC
TRBD1	once	TRBV30	TRBJ1-2	CAWRETWDRPYGYTF	TGTGCCTGGAGGGAGACCTGGGACAGGCCCTATGGCTACACCTTC
.	.	TRBV5-6	TRBJ2-5	CASSLEPRDPPETQYF	TGTGCCAGCAGCTTGGAGCCACGGGACCCCCCTGAGACCCAGTACTTC
TRBD1	.	TRBV19	TRBJ1-5	CASETGDLGQPQHF	TGTGCCAGCGAAACAGGGGATTTGGGTCAGCCCCAGCATTTT
.	.	TRBV5-1	TRBJ1-1	CASSLGTELEAFF	TGCGCCAGCAGCTTGGGAACGGAACTTGAAGCTTTCTTT
TRBD2	.	TRBV5-8	TRBJ2-3	CASSFRIAGGGDTQYF	TGTGCCAGCAGCTTTCGGATAGCGGGAGGAGGGGATACGCAGTATTTT
.	.	TRBV6-1	TRBJ1-5	CASSEALIGQPQHF	TGTGCCAGCAGTGAAGCGCTTATCGGGCAGCCCCAGCATTTT